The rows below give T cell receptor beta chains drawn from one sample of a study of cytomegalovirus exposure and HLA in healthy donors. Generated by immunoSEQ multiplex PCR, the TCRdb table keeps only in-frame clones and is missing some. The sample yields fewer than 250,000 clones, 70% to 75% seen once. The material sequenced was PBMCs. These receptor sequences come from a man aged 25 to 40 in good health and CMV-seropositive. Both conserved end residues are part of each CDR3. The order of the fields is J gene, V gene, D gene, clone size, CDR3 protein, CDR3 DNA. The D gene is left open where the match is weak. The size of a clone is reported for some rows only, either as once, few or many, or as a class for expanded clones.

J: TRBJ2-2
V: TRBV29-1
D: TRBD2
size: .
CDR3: CSVRGGLAGVTGELFF
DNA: TGCAGCGTTCGGGGGGGACTAGCGGGAGTAACCGGGGAGCTGTTTTTT

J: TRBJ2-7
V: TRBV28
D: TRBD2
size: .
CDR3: CASSPSEAGGSYEQYF
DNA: TGTGCCAGCAGTCCTTCGGAGGCGGGAGGGTCGTACGAGCAGTACTTC

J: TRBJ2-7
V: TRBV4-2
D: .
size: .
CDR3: CASSAMEGTYEQYF
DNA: TGTGCCAGCAGCGCCATGGAGGGGACCTACGAGCAGTACTTC

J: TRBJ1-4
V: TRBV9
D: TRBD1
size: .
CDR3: CASSFSIGQGYNEKLFF
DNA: TGTGCCAGCAGCTTCTCCATCGGACAGGGATATAATGAAAAACTGTTTTTT

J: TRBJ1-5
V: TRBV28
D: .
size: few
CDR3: CATVGQGYQPQHF
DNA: TGTGCCACCGTAGGCCAGGGTTATCAGCCCCAGCATTTT

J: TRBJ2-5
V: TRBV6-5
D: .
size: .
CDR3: CASSYGEGVETQYF
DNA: TGTGCCAGCAGTTATGGTGAGGGGGTGGAGACCCAGTACTTC

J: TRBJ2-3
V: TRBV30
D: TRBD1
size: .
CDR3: CARQQGGTQYF
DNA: TGTGCCCGACAACAGGGGGGTACGCAGTATTTT

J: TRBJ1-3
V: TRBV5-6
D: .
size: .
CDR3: CASTLGAKRENTIYF
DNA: TGTGCCAGCACCTTGGGGGCGAAACGGGAAAACACCATATATTTT

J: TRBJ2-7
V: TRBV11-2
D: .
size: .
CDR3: CASSWVQGPYEQYF
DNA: TGTGCCAGCAGCTGGGTACAGGGCCCCTACGAGCAGTACTTC

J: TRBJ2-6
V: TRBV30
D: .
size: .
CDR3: CAWMGAPGANVLTF
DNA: TGTGCCTGGATGGGGGCCCCTGGGGCCAACGTCCTGACTTTC

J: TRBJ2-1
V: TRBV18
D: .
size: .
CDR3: CASSQVGRSSYNEQFF
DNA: TGTGCCAGCTCACAGGTGGGCCGCAGCTCCTACAATGAGCAGTTCTTC

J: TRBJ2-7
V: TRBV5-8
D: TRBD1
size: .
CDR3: CASSIGTVSSYEQYF
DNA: TGTGCCAGCAGCATCGGGACAGTTTCCTCCTACGAGCAGTACTTC

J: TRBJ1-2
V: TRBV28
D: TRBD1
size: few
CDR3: CASSIGGGGGGYGYTF
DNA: TGTGCCAGCAGCATAGGGGGAGGAGGGGGCGGCTATGGCTACACCTTC

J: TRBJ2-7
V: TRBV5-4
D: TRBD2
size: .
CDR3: CASSFLAGADEQYF
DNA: TGTGCCAGCAGCTTTCTAGCGGGAGCGGACGAGCAGTACTTC

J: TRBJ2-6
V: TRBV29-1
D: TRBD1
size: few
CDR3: CSVPKGAGGANVLTF
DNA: TGCAGCGTGCCCAAGGGGGCGGGTGGGGCCAACGTCCTGACTTTC

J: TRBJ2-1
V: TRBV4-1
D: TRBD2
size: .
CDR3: CAARGTSGGSYNEQFF
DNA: TGCGCCGCACGGGGGACTAGCGGGGGATCCTACAATGAGCAGTTCTTC

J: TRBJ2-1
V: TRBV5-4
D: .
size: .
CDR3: CASSLGSDGQFF
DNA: TGTGCCAGCAGCTTGGGCAGCGACGGACAGTTCTTC

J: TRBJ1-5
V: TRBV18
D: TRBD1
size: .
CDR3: CASSPTPPTGDGQPQHF
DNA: TGTGCCAGCTCACCCACCCCTCCCACAGGGGACGGTCAGCCCCAGCATTTT

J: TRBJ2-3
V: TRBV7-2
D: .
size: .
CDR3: CASSPNRGVSTDTQYF
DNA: TGTGCCAGCAGCCCTAACCGCGGGGTGAGCACAGATACGCAGTATTTT

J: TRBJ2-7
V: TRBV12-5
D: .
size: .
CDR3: CASGLQRGYEQYF
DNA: TGTGCTAGTGGTTTGCAGAGGGGGTACGAGCAGTACTTC

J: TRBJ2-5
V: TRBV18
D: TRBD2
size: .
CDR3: CASSPPRGEGTQYF
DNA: TGTGCCAGCTCACCCCCTCGGGGGGAGGGGACCCAGTACTTC

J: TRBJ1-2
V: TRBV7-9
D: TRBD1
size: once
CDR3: CASSLTGPPNYGYTF
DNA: TGTGCCAGCAGCTTGACAGGGCCCCCTAACTATGGCTACACCTTC